These 17 T cell receptor beta chains originate from one sample sequenced in a study of CD8 T cells in Susac syndrome. RNA was extracted with the RNeasy kit, and a quantity of roughly 0.45 to 1 ug was reverse transcribed using random hexamers. MiXCR, applied by TCRdb to the immunoSEQ multiplex PCR reads, yields one record per CDR3 protein. The sample contains tens of thousands of distinct CDR3 sequences, more than 85% of which appear only once. The material sequenced was CD8+ T cells from PBMCs. These receptor sequences come from a human donor with Susac syndrome.

V gene TRBV20-1 combines with J gene TRBJ2-7, with TRBD1 matching 9 bases. Germline V gene lookup returns CDR1 DFQATT and CDR2 SNEGSKA (reference sequence). This CDR3 is built from 15 residues. The trim removed 4 bases at V and 0 bases at J, leaving 7 bases unmatched. The CDR3 protein is CSANSDRGTSYEQYF. As DNA, the CDR3 is TGCAGTGCTAACTCCGACAGGGGGACCTCCTACGAGCAGTACTTC.

The rearrangement links TRBV29-1 to TRBJ1-1, with D tentatively TRBD1 (6 bases). The germline V gene has CDR1 SQVTM and CDR2 ANQGSEA. The ends were cut back, 6 bases at V and 1 base at J, with 15 bases in the middle. This CDR3 has 14 amino acids. CDR3 in amino acids: CSVSQGWENTEAFF. Written as DNA, the CDR3 is TGCAGCGTATCACAGGGTTGGGAGAACACTGAAGCTTTCTTT.

The gene calls are TRBV12-3 or TRBV12-4 and TRBJ2-3, with a possible D match to TRBD1 (5 bases). Trimming shortened V by 1 base and J by 5 bases, and 13 bases separated the two germline ends. There are 15 residues in the CDR3. This CDR3 is CASSLVGPALDTQYF. The DNA of the CDR3 is TGTGCCAGCAGTTTAGTGGGGCCCGCCCTAGATACGCAGTATTTT.

The chain links TRBV20-1 to TRBJ2-3, with TRBD2 matching 7 bases. The CDR3 runs to 15 residues. Germline V CDR1 and CDR2: DFQATT, SNEGSKA (reference sequence). V was pared by 3 bases and J by 2 bases, with 8 bases of the junction left unmatched. CDR3 sequence reads: CSARSPLADTDTQYF. Here the CDR3 DNA reads TGCAGTGCTAGGTCCCCTCTAGCGGACACAGATACGCAGTATTTT.

Relative to its sample, this clonotype is medium-sized (0.01 to 0.1%). This chain links TRBV13 with TRBJ2-5; the D gene could be TRBD1 or TRBD2 (6 bases each). CDR3 length equals 16 residues. The germline V gene has CDR1 PRHDT and CDR2 FYEKMQ (reference sequence). V gave up 5 bases and J gave up 2 bases, with 18 bases separating them. The CDR3 spells CASSPRGRSPQETQYF. The DNA for the CDR3 is TGTGCCAGCAGCCCCCGGGGGCGGTCGCCTCAAGAGACCCAGTACTTC.

The chain carries TRBV9 and TRBJ1-4; D ambiguous. Trimming removed 7 bases from V and 8 bases from J, with 9 bases in between. CDR3 length: 11 residues. Germline CDR1 is SGDLS and CDR2 is YYNGEE. The CDR3 region has the DNA TGTGCCAGCGGAACGTTAGAAAAACTGTTTTTT. Translating it yields CASGTLEKLFF.

The chain links TRBV2 to TRBJ2-1, with 10 bases aligning to TRBD1. The CDR3 loop spans 13 amino acids. The germline V gene encodes CDR1 SNHLY and CDR2 FYNNEI. The V segment lost 11 bases and the J segment 6 bases; nucleotides outside the gene matches: 7. CDR3: CAPRGQGTNEQFF. CDR3 nucleotides: TGTGCCCCACGGGGACAGGGGACCAATGAGCAGTTCTTC.

Concerning this clonotype: A read error may account for a junction end that differs from germline. The CDR3 DNA reads as TGTGCTAGCAGCTTAGCAAGTGGGAGCCCCGGGGAGCTGTTTTTT. This encodes CASSLASGSPGELFF. The chain carries TRBV7-7 and TRBJ2-2; TRBD2 might be the D (5 bases). The CDR3 contains 15 residues. CDR1 and CDR2 from the germline V gene are SSHAT and FNYEAQ (reference sequence). Together with reference TRBV7-7 and TRBJ2-2, the CDR3 gives the full variable domain: GAGVSQSPRYKVTKRGQDVTLRCDPISSHATLYWYQQALGQGPEFLTYFNYEAQPDKSGLPSDRFSAERPEGSISTLTIQRTEQRDSAMYRCASSLASGSPGELFFGEGSRLTVL.

The genes are TRBV20-1 and TRBJ2-3, with D hard to call. V lost 1 base and J lost 4, with 12 bases in between. This CDR3 is built from 14 residues. Germline V lookup: CDR1 DFQATT, CDR2 SNEGSKA (reference sequence). CDR3 DNA sequence: TGCAGTGCTAGAGCCCATCTCCCAGCAGATACGCAGTATTTT. It encodes CSARAHLPADTQYF.

The chain uses TRBV29-1 and TRBJ2-1; D is perhaps TRBD1 or TRBD2 (5 bases each). With 7 bases removed from V and 0 bases from J, the gap between germline ends came to 13 bases. Germline V CDR1 and CDR2: SQVTM, ANQGSEA. This CDR3 is built from 14 residues. DNA for the CDR3: TGCAGCGGTGATGGGGGAAGCTCCTACAATGAGCAGTTCTTC. This codes for CSGDGGSSYNEQFF.

This chain joins TRBV12-3 or TRBV12-4 and TRBJ1-5, with D possibly TRBD1 on 6 matching bases. V was pared by 6 bases and J by 3 bases, with 15 bases between. This CDR3 spans 15 amino acids. CDR3 residues: CASRGQLNDNQPQHF. CDR3 DNA: TGTGCCAGCAGAGGACAGTTAAATGACAATCAGCCCCAGCATTTT.

The CDR3 coding sequence is TGTGCCAGCAGCCCTAGGGGATCTGGAAGTGGAAACACCATATATTTT. Its protein product is CASSPRGSGSGNTIYF. This chain connects TRBV12-3 or TRBV12-4 to TRBJ1-3; the D gene is possibly TRBD1 (5 bases). Trimming took off 6 bases at V and 3 bases at J, with 18 bases between the two ends. The CDR3 consists of 16 residues.

This sequence joins TRBV30 and TRBJ2-5, with D possibly called TRBD1 or TRBD2 (5 bases each). V gave up 3 bases and J gave up 1 base, with 18 bases separating them. The CDR3 has 16 amino acids. CDR1 is GTSNPN and CDR2 is SVGIG in the germline V gene (reference sequence). The CDR3 sequence is CAWRGDHGHIQETQYF. The DNA for the CDR3 is TGTGCCTGGAGGGGAGACCATGGACATATCCAAGAGACCCAGTACTTC. Using reference TRBV30 and TRBJ2-5 for the parts outside the CDR3, the full variable domain is SQTIHQWPATLVQPVGSPLSLECTVEGTSNPNLYWYRQAAGRGLQLLFYSVGIGQISSEVPQNLSASRPQDRQFILSSKKLLLSDSGFYLCAWRGDHGHIQETQYFGPGTRLLVL.

This chain joins TRBV4-1 and TRBJ2-7, with 8 bases lining up with TRBD2. V was pared by 5 bases and J by 5 bases, with 5 bases of the junction left unmatched. The CDR3 extends over 13 amino acids. CDR1 is MGHRA and CDR2 is YSYEKL in the germline V gene. This CDR3 is CASSTPGGDEQYF. The CDR3 nucleotides read TGCGCCAGCAGCACCCCGGGGGGGGACGAGCAGTACTTC.

A few counts support this clonotype. The chain uses TRBV30 and TRBJ1-2; no clear D gene. The CDR3 consists of 11 residues. V shed 5 bases and J shed 8 bases, with 12 bases lying between them. The V gene's germline CDR1 is GTSNPN and CDR2 SVGIG (reference sequence). The CDR3 sequence: CAWRNSFGYTF. The CDR3 DNA is TGTGCCTGGCGGAACAGTTTCGGCTACACCTTC.

The genes are TRBV12-3 or TRBV12-4 and TRBJ2-5, with a possible D match to TRBD2 (7 bases). The CDR3 covers 13 residues. The V gene lost 6 bases and the J gene lost 7 bases, with 15 bases spanning the gap. The CDR3 nucleotides read TGTGCCAGCAGCTCCAGCGGGACATGGACCCAGTACTTC. Its protein is CASSSSGTWTQYF.

The chain joins TRBV7-9 to TRBJ2-1; no definite D call. V was trimmed by 6 bases and J by 6 bases, leaving 6 bases between them. Germline V gene sequence: CDR1 SEHNR, CDR2 FQNEAQ (reference sequence). The CDR3 consists of 11 residues. CDR3 loop: CASRFINEQFF. In DNA, the CDR3 is TGTGCCAGCAGGTTTATCAATGAGCAGTTCTTC.